This TCR beta chain was sequenced for a study of T cell responses to AZD1222 COVID-19 vaccine. Study results and limitations: White British donors predominated, females outnumbered males, and clonal diversity was possibly underestimated.

As regards this clone: What it binds is unknown.

Second doses that came at about 4 or about 12 weeks were put together. Using immunoSEQ multiplex PCR, the repertoire was profiled, and TCRdb retains in-frame clones only, with some absent. In the table there are about 120,000 clones, 75% to 90% of which are singletons. The TCR was taken from an adult who received the AZD1222 COVID-19 vaccine. The sequencing here drew on peripheral blood, taken 28 days after the second AZD1222 dose.

CDR3: CSVPLAVNYGYTF. The CDR3 region has the DNA TGCAGCGTGCCCTTGGCGGTAAACTATGGCTACACCTTC. This rearrangement joins TRBV29-1 to TRBJ1-2; D not resolved. CDR1 is SQVTM and CDR2 is ANQGSEA in the germline V gene. The CDR3 has 13 amino acids. V lost 6 bases and J 2 bases, leaving 13 bases between the germline ends.